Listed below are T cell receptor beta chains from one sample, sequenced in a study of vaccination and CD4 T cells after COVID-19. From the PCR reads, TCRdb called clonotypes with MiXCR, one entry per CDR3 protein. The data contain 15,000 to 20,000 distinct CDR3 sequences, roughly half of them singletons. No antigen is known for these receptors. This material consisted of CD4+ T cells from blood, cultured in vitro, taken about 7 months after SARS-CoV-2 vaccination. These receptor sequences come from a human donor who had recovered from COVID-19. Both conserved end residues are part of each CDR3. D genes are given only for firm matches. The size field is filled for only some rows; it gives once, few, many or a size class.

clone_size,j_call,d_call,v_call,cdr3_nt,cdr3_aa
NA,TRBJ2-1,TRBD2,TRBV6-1,TGTGCCATCTTGAGGCTAGCGGGAGGCACCAGCTCCTACAATGAGCAGTTCTTC,CAILRLAGGTSSYNEQFF
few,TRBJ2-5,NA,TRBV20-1,TGCAGTGCGGTCCTAGCGAGCCAAGAGACCCAGTACTTC,CSAVLASQETQYF
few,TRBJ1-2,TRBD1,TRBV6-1,TGTGCCAGCAGTCTGGGACAGGGGTTTTATGGCTACACCTTC,CASSLGQGFYGYTF
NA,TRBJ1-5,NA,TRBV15,TGTGCCACCAGCAGACAAAACCGATACAATCAGCCCCAGCATTTT,CATSRQNRYNQPQHF
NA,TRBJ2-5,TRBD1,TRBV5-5,TGTGCCAGCAGCTTGGTGACAGGGCCAGAGACCCAGTACTTC,CASSLVTGPETQYF
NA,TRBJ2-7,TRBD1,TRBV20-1,TGCAGTGCAGTGACAGGGAACTCTCGGGAGCAGTACTTC,CSAVTGNSREQYF
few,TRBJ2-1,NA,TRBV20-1,TGCAGTGCTAACGCAGGGGACTACAATGAGCAGTTCTTC,CSANAGDYNEQFF
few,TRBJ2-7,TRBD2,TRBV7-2,TGTGCCAGCAGCTTCTGGACTAGCGGGACCTCCTACGAGCAGTACTTC,CASSFWTSGTSYEQYF
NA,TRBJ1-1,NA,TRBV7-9,TGTGCCAGCAGCTTAGTTTATGGGAACACTGAAGCTTTCTTT,CASSLVYGNTEAFF
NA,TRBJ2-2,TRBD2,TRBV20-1,TGCAGTGCTAGAGATCCCCTAGCGGGGGCCAAGAACACCGGGGAGCTGTTTTTT,CSARDPLAGAKNTGELFF
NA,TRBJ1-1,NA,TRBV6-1,TGTGCCAGCGGCCGCTTGAACACTGAAGCTTTCTTT,CASGRLNTEAFF
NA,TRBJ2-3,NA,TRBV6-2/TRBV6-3,TGTGCCAGCAGTGACAGCACAGATACGCAGTATTTT,CASSDSTDTQYF
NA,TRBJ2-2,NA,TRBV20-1,TGCAGTGCTAGAGATTTGCGATCTAACACCGGGGAGCTGTTTTTT,CSARDLRSNTGELFF
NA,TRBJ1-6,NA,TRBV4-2,TGTGCCAGCAGCCTCCGGGACTTCGATAATTCACCCCTCCACTTT,CASSLRDFDNSPLHF
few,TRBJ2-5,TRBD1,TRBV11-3,TGTGCCAGCAGCCCCCGATTAGGGGGCGAGGAGACCCAGTACTTC,CASSPRLGGEETQYF
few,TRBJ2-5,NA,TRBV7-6,TGTGCCAGCAGCCAAAATAGAGAGACCCAGTACTTC,CASSQNRETQYF
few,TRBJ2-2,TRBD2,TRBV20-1,TGCAGTGCTAGACCTAGCGGTAACACCGGGGAGCTGTTTTTT,CSARPSGNTGELFF
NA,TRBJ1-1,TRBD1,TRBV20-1,TGCAGTGCAACTACTTGGGACAGGGTTCTCGGTCCTGAAGCTTTCTTT,CSATTWDRVLGPEAFF
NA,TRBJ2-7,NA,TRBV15,TGTGCCACCAGCATGTCAGGTTCTAGGGAGCAGTACTTC,CATSMSGSREQYF
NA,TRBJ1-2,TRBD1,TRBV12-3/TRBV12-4,TGTGCCAGCAGCTCCCCCGCGACAGGGGGAAAGGTGGGGTTC,CASSSPATGGKVGF
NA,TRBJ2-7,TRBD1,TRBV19,TGTGCCAGTAGTATAGACCGGGACAGGGCCTACGAGCAGTACTTC,CASSIDRDRAYEQYF
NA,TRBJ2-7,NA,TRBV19,TGTGCCAGTGGGGACCGCACCTACGAGCAGTACTTC,CASGDRTYEQYF
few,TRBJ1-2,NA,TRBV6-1,TGTGCCAGCAGTGCCCGGGCGCTCAGCCTTGACTATGGCTACACCTTC,CASSARALSLDYGYTF
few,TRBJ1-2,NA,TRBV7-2,TGTGCCAGCAGCTTATTTGCCAGTTCCATCAAAGGCTATGGCTACACCTTC,CASSLFASSIKGYGYTF
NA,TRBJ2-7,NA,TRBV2,TGTGCCAGCCGATTTTACCCCAGCGAGCAGTACTTC,CASRFYPSEQYF
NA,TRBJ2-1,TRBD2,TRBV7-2,TGTGCCAGCAGGGGACTAGCGGGAGGGCCCAGCTCCTACAATGAGCAGTTCTTC,CASRGLAGGPSSYNEQFF
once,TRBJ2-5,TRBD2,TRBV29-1,TGCAGCGTTGAAGGGCTAGCGGGAACCCAGTACTTC,CSVEGLAGTQYF
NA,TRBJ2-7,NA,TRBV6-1,TGTGCCAGCAGTGACCTCTCCTACGAGCAGTACTTC,CASSDLSYEQYF